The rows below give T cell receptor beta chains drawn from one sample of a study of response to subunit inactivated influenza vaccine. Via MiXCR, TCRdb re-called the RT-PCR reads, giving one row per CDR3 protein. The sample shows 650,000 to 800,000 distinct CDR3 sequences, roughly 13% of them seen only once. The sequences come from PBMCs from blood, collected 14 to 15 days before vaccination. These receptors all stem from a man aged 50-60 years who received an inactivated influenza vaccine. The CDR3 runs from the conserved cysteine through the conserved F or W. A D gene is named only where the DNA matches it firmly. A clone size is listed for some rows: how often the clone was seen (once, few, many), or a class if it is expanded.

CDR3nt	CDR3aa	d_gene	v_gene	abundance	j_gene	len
TGTGCCAGCAGCTTAGTGCGGGGGTTCACAGATACGCAGTATTTT	CASSLVRGFTDTQYF	TRBD2	TRBV7-9	once	TRBJ2-3	15
TGCGCCAGCAGCCAATCAGGGGGCCTTCAATACGAGCAGTACTTC	CASSQSGGLQYEQYF	TRBD1	TRBV4-1	.	TRBJ2-7	15
TGTGCCAGCCGAAGTCCCGGGGACGGTACCTACGAGCAGTACTTC	CASRSPGDGTYEQYF	.	TRBV6-2/TRBV6-3	many	TRBJ2-7	15
TGTGCCAGCAGTCCCCGACAGGGGGCGATGGAGACCCAGTACTTC	CASSPRQGAMETQYF	TRBD1	TRBV12-3/TRBV12-4	few	TRBJ2-5	15
TGTGCCAGCAGTTTTAACAGGCGGAATGAGCAGTTCTTC	CASSFNRRNEQFF	.	TRBV6-2/TRBV6-3	.	TRBJ2-1	13
TGTGCCACCAGTGGACGGCGGGATTACAATGAGCAGTTCTTC	CATSGRRDYNEQFF	.	TRBV24-1	.	TRBJ2-1	14
TGTGCCAGCTCACCACCCCACGAGACCCAGTACTTC	CASSPPHETQYF	.	TRBV18	.	TRBJ2-5	12
TGCGCCAGCAGCCAACTTGGGGACATCTATGGCTACACCTTC	CASSQLGDIYGYTF	.	TRBV4-3	.	TRBJ1-2	14
TGTGCCAGCAGCGTAGTTGGAGGACAACCGGGTGGCTACACCTTC	CASSVVGGQPGGYTF	.	TRBV9	.	TRBJ1-2	15
TGTGCCAGCCGAACAGGGGACCGGGCCAAAAACATTCAGTACTTC	CASRTGDRAKNIQYF	TRBD1	TRBV28	.	TRBJ2-4	15
TGTGCCAGCAGTTTATCAGTCTCCGGGACAGGCTCCTACGAGCAGTACTTC	CASSLSVSGTGSYEQYF	TRBD1	TRBV27	few	TRBJ2-7	17
TGCGCCAGCGCCCTTCTGGCGGGGGGGTACGAGCAGTACTTC	CASALLAGGYEQYF	TRBD2	TRBV5-1	.	TRBJ2-7	14
TGTGCCAGCAGCGGTCACAGGGCTAATGAGCAGTTCTTC	CASSGHRANEQFF	.	TRBV9	.	TRBJ2-1	13
TGCGCCAGCAGCCAAGGGGTAGTGGATGGGACCCAGTACTTC	CASSQGVVDGTQYF	.	TRBV4-3	once	TRBJ2-5	14
TGTGCCAGCAGTTTCGGACTAGCGGGAGCCGGGGAGCTGTTTTTT	CASSFGLAGAGELFF	TRBD2	TRBV12-3/TRBV12-4	.	TRBJ2-2	15
TGTGCCAGTAATGAGGCTTGGGCCAATGAGCAGTTCTTC	CASNEAWANEQFF	.	TRBV19	once	TRBJ2-1	13
TGCAGTGCCTTCGTCCCAAAAGGCTCCTACGAGCAGTACTTC	CSAFVPKGSYEQYF	.	TRBV20-1	few	TRBJ2-7	14
TGTGCCAGCAGCTTGTTTGGCGGGAGCTCCTACAATGAGCAGTTCTTC	CASSLFGGSSYNEQFF	TRBD2	TRBV11-2	many	TRBJ2-1	16
TGTGCCAGCAGATTGACAACCCTATACAATGAGCAGTTCTTC	CASRLTTLYNEQFF	.	TRBV6-2/TRBV6-3	many	TRBJ2-1	14
TGTGCCAGCAGCCGGGGACTAGCGGGAGGCCGACAGTACTTC	CASSRGLAGGRQYF	TRBD2	TRBV7-9	.	TRBJ2-7	14
TGTGCCAGCAGCAAAACCGGGACTAGCGGGAGGGCCGGGGAGCAGTTCTTC	CASSKTGTSGRAGEQFF	TRBD2	TRBV6-2/TRBV6-3	.	TRBJ2-1	17
TGTGCCAGCAGCCAAGGAAACGATAATAGGTACTTC	CASSQGNDNRYF	.	TRBV16	few	TRBJ2-5	12
TGTGCCAGCAGCGCCAGCGGGAGTGCTTACAATGAGCAGTTCTTC	CASSASGSAYNEQFF	TRBD2	TRBV9	.	TRBJ2-1	15
TGCAGCGTTGCACCGCGAGCCGATGAGCAGTTCTTC	CSVAPRADEQFF	.	TRBV29-1	many	TRBJ2-1	12
TGTGCCAGCACCGGGACTAGCGGGAGTATGACCTACAATGAGCAGTTCTTC	CASTGTSGSMTYNEQFF	TRBD2	TRBV2	few	TRBJ2-1	17
TGTGCCACCCAGGAAAGCGGGGGATTGTACGAGCAGTACTTC	CATQESGGLYEQYF	TRBD2	TRBV24-1	few	TRBJ2-7	14
TGTGCCAGCAGGGGAGGACAGTACACAGATACGCAGTATTTT	CASRGGQYTDTQYF	.	TRBV28	few	TRBJ2-3	14
TGCAGCGTTGTAAGCCAGATGAACACTGAAGCTTTCTTT	CSVVSQMNTEAFF	.	TRBV29-1	.	TRBJ1-1	13
TGTGCCAGCACCGTGAAGGGACGCCCAGATTACAATGAGCAGTTCTTC	CASTVKGRPDYNEQFF	.	TRBV6-1	.	TRBJ2-1	16
TGCAGTGCTAGAGATATAGGAAGACCTGAGCAGTTCTTC	CSARDIGRPEQFF	.	TRBV20-1	many	TRBJ2-1	13
TGTGCCAGCAGCTTAGCCCCCGCCGGGGTGAGGGAGCAGTTCTTC	CASSLAPAGVREQFF	.	TRBV11-2	few	TRBJ2-1	15
TGCAGTGCTGACGGCGGACTAGCGGGTTTAAATGAGCAGTTCTTC	CSADGGLAGLNEQFF	TRBD2	TRBV20-1	.	TRBJ2-1	15
TGTGCCTGGACGACAGGGCACAATGAGCAGTTCTTC	CAWTTGHNEQFF	TRBD1	TRBV2	few	TRBJ2-1	12
TGTGCCAGCAGGGAAGAGCGGGGGGCCTACAATGAGCAGTTCTTC	CASREERGAYNEQFF	TRBD2	TRBV2	.	TRBJ2-1	15
TGCGCCAGCAGCCAAGACAGGTTAAACGTCAGGCAGTACTTC	CASSQDRLNVRQYF	.	TRBV4-3	.	TRBJ2-7	14
TGTGCCAGCAGCTTAGCGGCCTATAGCACAGATACGCAGTATTTT	CASSLAAYSTDTQYF	.	TRBV11-3	.	TRBJ2-3	15
TGTGCCAGTAGTACCCCAGAAGCTTTCTTT	CASSTPEAFF	.	TRBV19	.	TRBJ1-1	10
TGTGCCAGCAGCAACCGGGACAGCGAGCAGTACTTC	CASSNRDSEQYF	TRBD1	TRBV13	many	TRBJ2-7	12
TGTGCCAGTAGTCCCGTTGGACAGGGGGTTGAAAAACTGTTTTTT	CASSPVGQGVEKLFF	TRBD1	TRBV19	.	TRBJ1-4	15
TGTGCCAGCAGCACTAGCCCCTTCGTCCCGGGTCCGAGCTCCTACGAGCAGTACTTC	CASSTSPFVPGPSSYEQYF	.	TRBV14	many	TRBJ2-7	19
TGTGCCAGCAGCTTTACGCCAGGGTCTGAAAAACTGTTTTTT	CASSFTPGSEKLFF	.	TRBV5-4	.	TRBJ1-4	14
TGCAGTGCTGGAGTAGCGGGGGGCTACAATGAGCAGTTCTTC	CSAGVAGGYNEQFF	TRBD2	TRBV20-1	.	TRBJ2-1	14
TGTGCCAGCAGCCAAGGCAGGGCCGGGGAGCTGTTTTTT	CASSQGRAGELFF	.	TRBV4-2	few	TRBJ2-2	13